This entry concerns a single T cell receptor (beta chain). Reverse transcription of roughly 0.5 to 1 ug RNA used random hexamers. TCRdb re-called the immunoSEQ multiplex PCR reads with MiXCR, one entry per CDR3 protein. The sample consists of 90,000 to 150,000 distinct CDR3 sequences, 80% to 95% of them appearing once. This entry comes from a study of CD8 T cells in Susac syndrome. This CDR3 is built from 16 residues. Trimming removed 7 bases at V and 5 bases at J, with 18 bases between. Germline assignment: CDR1 MNHEY and CDR2 SVGAGI. The chain employs TRBV6-5 and TRBJ1-6; the D gene is possibly TRBD1 (6 bases). The sequenced material came from CD8+ T cells from PBMCs. The sequence was collected from a human donor in good health. As DNA, the CDR3 is TGTGCCAGCAAGTTTCAACCGGGACAAAATAATTCACCCCTCCACTTT. As protein: CASKFQPGQNNSPLHF.